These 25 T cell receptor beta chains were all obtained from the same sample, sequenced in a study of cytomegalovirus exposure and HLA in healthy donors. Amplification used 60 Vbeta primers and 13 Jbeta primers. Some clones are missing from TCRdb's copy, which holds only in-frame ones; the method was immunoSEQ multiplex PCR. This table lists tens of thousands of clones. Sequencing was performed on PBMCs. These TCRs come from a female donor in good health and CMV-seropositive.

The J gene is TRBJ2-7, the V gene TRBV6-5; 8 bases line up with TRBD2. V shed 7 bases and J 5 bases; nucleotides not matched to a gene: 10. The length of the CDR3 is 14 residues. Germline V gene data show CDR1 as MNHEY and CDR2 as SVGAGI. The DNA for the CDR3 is TGTGCCAGCAAAACCAGCGGGAGAAGGGACGAGCAGTACTTC. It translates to CASKTSGRRDEQYF.

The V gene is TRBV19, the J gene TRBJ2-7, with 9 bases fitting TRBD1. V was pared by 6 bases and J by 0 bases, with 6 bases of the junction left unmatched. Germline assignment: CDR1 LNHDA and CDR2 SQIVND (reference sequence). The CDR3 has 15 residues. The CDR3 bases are TGTGCCAGTAGCGGGACAGGGCACTTCTCCTACGAGCAGTACTTC. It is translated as CASSGTGHFSYEQYF.

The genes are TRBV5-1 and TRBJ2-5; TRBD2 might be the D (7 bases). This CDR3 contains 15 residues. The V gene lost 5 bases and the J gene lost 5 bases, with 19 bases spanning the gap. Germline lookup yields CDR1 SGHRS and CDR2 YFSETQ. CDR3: CASRTSGRGGETQYF. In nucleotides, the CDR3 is TGCGCCAGCAGAACGAGCGGTAGGGGGGGGGAGACCCAGTACTTC. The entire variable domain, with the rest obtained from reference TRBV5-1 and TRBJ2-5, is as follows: KAGVTQTPRYLIKTRGQQVTLSCSPISGHRSVSWYQQTPGQGLQFLFEYFSETQRNKGNFPGRFSGRQFSNSRSEMNVSTLELGDSALYLCASRTSGRGGETQYFGPGTRLLVL.

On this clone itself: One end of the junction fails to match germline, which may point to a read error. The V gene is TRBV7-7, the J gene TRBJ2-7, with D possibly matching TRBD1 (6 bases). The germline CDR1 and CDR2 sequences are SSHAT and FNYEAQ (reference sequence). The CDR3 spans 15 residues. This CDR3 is CASSPGQGYGYEQYF. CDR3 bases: TGTGCTAGCAGCCCTGGGCAGGGGTACGGCTACGAGCAGTACTTC. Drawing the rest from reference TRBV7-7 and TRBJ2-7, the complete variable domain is GAGVSQSPRYKVTKRGQDVTLRCDPISSHATLYWYQQALGQGPEFLTYFNYEAQPDKSGLPSDRFSAERPEGSISTLTIQRTEQRDSAMYRCASSPGQGYGYEQYFGPGTRLTVT.

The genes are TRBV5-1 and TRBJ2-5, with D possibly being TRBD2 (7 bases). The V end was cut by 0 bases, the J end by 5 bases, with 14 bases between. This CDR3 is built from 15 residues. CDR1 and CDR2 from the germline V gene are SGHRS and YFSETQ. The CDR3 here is CASSLEGGRRETQYF. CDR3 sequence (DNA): TGCGCCAGCAGCTTGGAGGGGGGGCGGCGGGAGACCCAGTACTTC.

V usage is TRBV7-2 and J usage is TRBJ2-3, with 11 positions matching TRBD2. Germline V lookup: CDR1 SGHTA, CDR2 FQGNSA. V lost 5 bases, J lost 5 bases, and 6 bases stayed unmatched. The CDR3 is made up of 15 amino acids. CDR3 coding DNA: TGTGCCAGCAGCCTTAGCGGGGGGGCCGGAGATACGCAGTATTTT. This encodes CASSLSGGAGDTQYF.

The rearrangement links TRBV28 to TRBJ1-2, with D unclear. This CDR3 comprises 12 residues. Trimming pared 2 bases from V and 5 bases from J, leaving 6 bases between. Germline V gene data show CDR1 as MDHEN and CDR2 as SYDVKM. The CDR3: CASSLQSYGYTF. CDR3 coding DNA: TGTGCCAGCAGTTTACAGTCTTATGGCTACACCTTC.

This chain's CDR3 is CASSFSQGADTEAFF. The CDR3 DNA reads as TGTGCCAGCAGCTTCTCACAGGGGGCTGACACTGAAGCTTTCTTT. This chain connects TRBV11-3 to TRBJ1-1, with 9 bases identical to TRBD1. The trim removed 3 bases at V and 3 bases at J, leaving 5 bases unmatched. Germline CDR1 SGHNT, CDR2 YENEEA. The length of the CDR3 is 15 residues.

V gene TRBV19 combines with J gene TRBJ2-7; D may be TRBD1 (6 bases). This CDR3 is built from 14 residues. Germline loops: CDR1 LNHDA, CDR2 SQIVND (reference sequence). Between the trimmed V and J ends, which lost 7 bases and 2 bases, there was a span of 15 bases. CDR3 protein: CASKQGFSAYEQYF. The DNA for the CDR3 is TGTGCCAGTAAACAGGGATTTAGCGCCTACGAGCAGTACTTC.

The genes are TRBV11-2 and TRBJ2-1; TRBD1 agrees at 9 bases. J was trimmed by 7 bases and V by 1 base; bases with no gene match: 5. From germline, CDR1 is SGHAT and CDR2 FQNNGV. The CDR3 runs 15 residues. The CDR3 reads CASSLADRGANEQFF. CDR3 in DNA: TGTGCCAGCAGCTTAGCGGACAGGGGTGCAAATGAGCAGTTCTTC.

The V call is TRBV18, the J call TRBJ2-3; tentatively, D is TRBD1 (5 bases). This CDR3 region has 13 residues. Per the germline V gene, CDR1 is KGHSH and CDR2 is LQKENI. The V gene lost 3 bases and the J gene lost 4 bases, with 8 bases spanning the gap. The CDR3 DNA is TGTGCCAGCTCACCCGCCAGGGCAGATACGCAGTATTTT. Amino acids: CASSPARADTQYF.

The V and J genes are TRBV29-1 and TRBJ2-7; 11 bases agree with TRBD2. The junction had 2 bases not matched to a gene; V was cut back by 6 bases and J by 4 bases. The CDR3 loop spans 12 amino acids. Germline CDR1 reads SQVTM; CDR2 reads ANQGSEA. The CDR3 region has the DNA TGCAGCGTCGGGACTAGCGGATACGAGCAGTACTTC. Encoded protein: CSVGTSGYEQYF.

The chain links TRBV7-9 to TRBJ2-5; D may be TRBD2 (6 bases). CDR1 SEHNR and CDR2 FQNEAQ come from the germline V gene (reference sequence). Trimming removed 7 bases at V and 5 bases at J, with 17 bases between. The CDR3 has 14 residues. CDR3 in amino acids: CASTARGGTETQYF. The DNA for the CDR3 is TGTGCCAGCACCGCGAGGGGCGGGACGGAGACCCAGTACTTC.

The CDR3 protein is CASSPADSFYGYTF. The CDR3 region has the DNA TGTGCCAGCTCACCAGCGGACAGCTTCTATGGCTACACCTTC. The gene calls are TRBV18 and TRBJ1-2; D perhaps matches TRBD1 (6 bases). Trimming stripped 2 bases from V and 4 bases from J, with 11 bases between. Germline CDR1 KGHSH, CDR2 LQKENI. CDR3 length: 14 residues.

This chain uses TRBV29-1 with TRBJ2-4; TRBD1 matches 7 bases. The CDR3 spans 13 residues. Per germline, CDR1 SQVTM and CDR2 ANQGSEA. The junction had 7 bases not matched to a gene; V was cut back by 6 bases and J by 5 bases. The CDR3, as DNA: TGCAGCGTAGTTCGGGACAGCGAAAACATTCAGTACTTC. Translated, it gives CSVVRDSENIQYF. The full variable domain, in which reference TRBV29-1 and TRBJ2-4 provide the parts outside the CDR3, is SAVISQKPSRDICQRGTSLTIQCQVDSQVTMMFWYRQQPGQSLTLIATANQGSEATYESGFVIDKFPISRPNLTFSTLTVSNMSPEDSSIYLCSVVRDSENIQYFGAGTRLSVL.

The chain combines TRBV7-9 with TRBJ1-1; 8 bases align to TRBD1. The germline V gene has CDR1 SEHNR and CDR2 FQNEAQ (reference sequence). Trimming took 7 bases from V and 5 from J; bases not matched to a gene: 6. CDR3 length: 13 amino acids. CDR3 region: CASTTTGGTEAFF. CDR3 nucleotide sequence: TGTGCCAGCACCACTACAGGGGGAACTGAAGCTTTCTTT. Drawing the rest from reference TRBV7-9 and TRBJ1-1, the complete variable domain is DTGVSQNPRHKITKRGQNVTFRCDPISEHNRLYWYRQTLGQGPEFLTYFQNEAQLEKSRLLSDRFSAERPKGSFSTLEIQRTEQGDSAMYLCASTTTGGTEAFFGQGTRLTVV.

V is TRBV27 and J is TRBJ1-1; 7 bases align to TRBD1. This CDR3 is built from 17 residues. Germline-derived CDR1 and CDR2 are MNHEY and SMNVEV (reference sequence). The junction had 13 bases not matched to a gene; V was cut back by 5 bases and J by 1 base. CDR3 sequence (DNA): TGTGCCAGCAGTGGAAGAAGGGGGCAGATCGGGAACACTGAAGCTTTCTTT. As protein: CASSGRRGQIGNTEAFF.

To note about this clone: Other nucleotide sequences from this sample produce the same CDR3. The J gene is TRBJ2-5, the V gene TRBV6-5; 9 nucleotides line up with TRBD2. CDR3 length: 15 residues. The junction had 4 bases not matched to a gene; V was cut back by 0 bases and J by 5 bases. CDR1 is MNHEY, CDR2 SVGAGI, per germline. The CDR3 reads CASSYSLAGGETQYF. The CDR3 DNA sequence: TGTGCCAGCAGTTACTCACTAGCGGGCGGGGAGACCCAGTACTTC.

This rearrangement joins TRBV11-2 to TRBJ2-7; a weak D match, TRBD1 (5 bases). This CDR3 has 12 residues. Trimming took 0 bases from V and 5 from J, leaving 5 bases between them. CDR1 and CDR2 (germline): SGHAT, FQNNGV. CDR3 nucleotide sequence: TGTGCCAGCAGCTTAGACAGGGACGAGCAGTACTTC. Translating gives CASSLDRDEQYF.

The CDR3 protein is CASSVEVAGPQETQYF. CDR3 coding DNA: TGTGCCAGCAGCGTAGAGGTAGCGGGCCCACAAGAGACCCAGTACTTC. The V call is TRBV9, the J call TRBJ2-5; 7 bases agree with TRBD2. The V gene end was trimmed by 0 bases and the J gene end by 2 bases; junction bases not matched to a gene: 7. Germline V gives CDR1 SGDLS, CDR2 YYNGEE. The CDR3 covers 16 residues. The full variable domain, rest sourced from reference TRBV9 and TRBJ2-5, is DSGVTQTPKHLITATGQRVTLRCSPRSGDLSVYWYQQSLDQGLQFLIQYYNGEERAKGNILERFSAQQFPDLHSELNLSSLELGDSALYFCASSVEVAGPQETQYFGPGTRLLVL.

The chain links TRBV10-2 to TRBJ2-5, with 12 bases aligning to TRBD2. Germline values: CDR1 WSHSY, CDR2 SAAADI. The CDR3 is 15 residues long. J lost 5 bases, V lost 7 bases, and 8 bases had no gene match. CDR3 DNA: TGCGCCAGCAACTCCCTAGCGGGAGGGCGGGAGACCCAGTACTTC. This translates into CASNSLAGGRETQYF.

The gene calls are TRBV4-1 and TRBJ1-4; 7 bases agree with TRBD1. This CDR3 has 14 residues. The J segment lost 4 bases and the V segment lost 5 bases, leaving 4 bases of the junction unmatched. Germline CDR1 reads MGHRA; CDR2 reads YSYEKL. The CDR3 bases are TGCGCCAGCAGCGTGGGACAGAATAATGAAAAACTGTTTTTT. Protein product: CASSVGQNNEKLFF.

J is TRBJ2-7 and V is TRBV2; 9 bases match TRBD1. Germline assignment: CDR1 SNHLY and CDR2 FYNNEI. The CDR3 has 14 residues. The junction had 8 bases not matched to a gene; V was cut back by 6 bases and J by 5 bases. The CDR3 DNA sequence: TGTGCCAGCAGCCTACAGGGGGCGTTGAACGAGCAGTACTTC. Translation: CASSLQGALNEQYF.

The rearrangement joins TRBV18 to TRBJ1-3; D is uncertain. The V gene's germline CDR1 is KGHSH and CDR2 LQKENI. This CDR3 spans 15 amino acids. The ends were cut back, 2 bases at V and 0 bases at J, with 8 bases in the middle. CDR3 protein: CASSPTRTSGNTIYF. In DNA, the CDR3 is TGTGCCAGCTCACCAACAAGAACCTCTGGAAACACCATATATTTT.

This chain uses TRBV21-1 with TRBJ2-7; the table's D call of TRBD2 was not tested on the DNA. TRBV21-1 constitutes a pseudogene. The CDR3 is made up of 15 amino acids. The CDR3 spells CASTSRLAGLYEQYF. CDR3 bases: TGTGCCAGCACCTCAAGACTAGCGGGGTTATACGAGCAGTACTTC.